What follows describes a single T cell receptor beta chain. This table comes from immunoSEQ multiplex PCR, and its TCRdb copy is limited to in-frame clones, with some not included. The sample has over 100,000 clones; 85% to 95% are singletons. These data belong to a study of OX40 agonist ivuxolimab in advanced cancers. Trimming took 3 bases from V and 1 from J, leaving 13 bases between them. This CDR3 region has 15 residues. CDR1 is SEHNR, CDR2 FQNEAQ, per germline (reference sequence). The chain recombines TRBV7-9 with TRBJ2-7; D is perhaps TRBD2 (6 bases). The TCR was taken from an adult with an advanced solid tumor such as melanoma, head and neck, liver or kidney cancer. Material: CD4+ or CD8+ T cells sorted from blood, obtained in a trial of the OX40 agonist ivuxolimab. The CDR3 DNA is TGTGCCAGCAGCTTTGCGGAGGGGAGGTCCTACGAGCAGTACTTC. Translation: CASSFAEGRSYEQYF.